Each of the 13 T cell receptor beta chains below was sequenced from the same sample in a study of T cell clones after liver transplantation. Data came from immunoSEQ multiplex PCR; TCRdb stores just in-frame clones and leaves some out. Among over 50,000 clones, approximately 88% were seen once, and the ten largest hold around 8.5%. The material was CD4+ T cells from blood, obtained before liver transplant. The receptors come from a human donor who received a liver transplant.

In nucleotides, the CDR3 is TGTGCCAGCAGCTTGCTCACAGATACGCAGTATTTT. It yields the protein CASSLLTDTQYF. The chain carries TRBV5-4 and TRBJ2-3; no firm D call. The germline V gene has CDR1 SGHNT and CDR2 YYREEE (reference sequence). Trimming removed 1 base at V and 2 bases at J, with 2 bases between. The CDR3 is 12 residues long.

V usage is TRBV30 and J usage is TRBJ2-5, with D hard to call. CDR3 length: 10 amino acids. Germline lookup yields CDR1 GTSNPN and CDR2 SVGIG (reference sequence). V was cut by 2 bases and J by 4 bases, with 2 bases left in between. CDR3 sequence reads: CAWSSETQYF. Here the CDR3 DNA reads TGTGCCTGGAGTTCAGAGACCCAGTACTTC.

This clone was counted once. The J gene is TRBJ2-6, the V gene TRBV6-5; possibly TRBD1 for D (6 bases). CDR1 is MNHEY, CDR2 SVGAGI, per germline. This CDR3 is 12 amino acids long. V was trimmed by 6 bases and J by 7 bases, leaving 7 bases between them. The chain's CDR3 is CASRQGANVLTF. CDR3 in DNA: TGTGCCAGCAGACAGGGAGCCAACGTCCTGACTTTC.

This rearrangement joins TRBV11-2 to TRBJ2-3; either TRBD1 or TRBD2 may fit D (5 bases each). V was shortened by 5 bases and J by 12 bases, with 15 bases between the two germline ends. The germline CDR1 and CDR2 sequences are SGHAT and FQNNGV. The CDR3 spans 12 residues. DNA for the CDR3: TGTGCCAGCAGCGAAACATGGGACCGCCAGTATTTT. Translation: CASSETWDRQYF.

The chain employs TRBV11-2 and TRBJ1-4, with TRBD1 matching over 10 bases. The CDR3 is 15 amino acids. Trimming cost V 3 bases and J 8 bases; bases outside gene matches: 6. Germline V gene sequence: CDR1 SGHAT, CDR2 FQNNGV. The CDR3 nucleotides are TGTGCCAGCAGCTTCGGGACAGGGGTTAAAGAAAAACTGTTTTTT. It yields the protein CASSFGTGVKEKLFF.

This CDR3 reads CASSPPLTGSTWGENEQYF. In DNA, the CDR3 is TGTGCCAGCAGTCCCCCGCTAACCGGGAGTACTTGGGGTGAGAACGAGCAGTACTTC. The chain is built from TRBV28 and TRBJ2-7; D possibly corresponds to TRBD2 (6 bases). The CDR3 runs 19 residues. The germline V and J ends were trimmed by 5 bases and 5 bases, with 31 bases remaining between them. Germline V gene lookup returns CDR1 MDHEN and CDR2 SYDVKM.

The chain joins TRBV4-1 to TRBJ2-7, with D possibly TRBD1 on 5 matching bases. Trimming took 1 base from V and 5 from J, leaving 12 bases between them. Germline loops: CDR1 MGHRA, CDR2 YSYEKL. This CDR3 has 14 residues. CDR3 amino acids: CASSQVTEYDEQYF. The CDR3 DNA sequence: TGCGCCAGCAGCCAAGTGACAGAGTACGACGAGCAGTACTTC.

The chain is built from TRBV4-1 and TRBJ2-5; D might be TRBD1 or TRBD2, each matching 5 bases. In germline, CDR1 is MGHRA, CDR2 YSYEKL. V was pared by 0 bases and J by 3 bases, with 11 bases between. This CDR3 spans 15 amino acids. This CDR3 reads CASSQDGVGEETQYF. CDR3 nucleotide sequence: TGCGCCAGCAGCCAAGACGGGGTAGGGGAAGAGACCCAGTACTTC.

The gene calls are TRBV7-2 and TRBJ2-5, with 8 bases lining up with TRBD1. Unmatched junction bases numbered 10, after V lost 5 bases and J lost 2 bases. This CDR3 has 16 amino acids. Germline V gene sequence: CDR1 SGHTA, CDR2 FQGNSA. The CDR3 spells CASSPGQAKGQETQYF. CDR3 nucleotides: TGTGCCAGCAGCCCGGGACAGGCGAAGGGACAAGAGACCCAGTACTTC.

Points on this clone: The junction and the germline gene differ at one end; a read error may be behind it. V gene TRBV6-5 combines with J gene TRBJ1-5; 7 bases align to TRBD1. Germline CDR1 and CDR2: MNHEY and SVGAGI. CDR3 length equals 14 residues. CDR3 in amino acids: CASSNRDSKQPQHF. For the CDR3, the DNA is TGTGCCAGCAGTAACCGGGACAGCAAACAGCCCCAGCATTTT.

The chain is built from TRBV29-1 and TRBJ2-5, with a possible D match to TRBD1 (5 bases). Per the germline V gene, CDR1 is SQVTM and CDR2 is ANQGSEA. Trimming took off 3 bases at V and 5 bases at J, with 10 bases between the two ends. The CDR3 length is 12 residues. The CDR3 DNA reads TGCAGCGTTGATTCAGGGTCGGAGACCCAGTACTTC. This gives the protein CSVDSGSETQYF.

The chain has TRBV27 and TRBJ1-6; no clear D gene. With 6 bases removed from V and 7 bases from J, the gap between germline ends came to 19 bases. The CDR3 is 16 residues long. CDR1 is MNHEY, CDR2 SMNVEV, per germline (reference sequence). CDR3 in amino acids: CASSHRPPGRNSPLHF. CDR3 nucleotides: TGTGCCAGCAGCCACCGCCCCCCGGGGAGAAATTCACCCCTCCACTTT.

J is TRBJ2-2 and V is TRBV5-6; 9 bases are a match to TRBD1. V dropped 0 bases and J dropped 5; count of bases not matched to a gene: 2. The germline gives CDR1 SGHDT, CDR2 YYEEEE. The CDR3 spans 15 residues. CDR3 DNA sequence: TGTGCCAGCAGCTTGGAACAGGGGGCGACCGGGGAGCTGTTTTTT. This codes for CASSLEQGATGELFF.